A single sample is the source of the 22 T cell receptor beta chains below, sequenced in a study of T cell repertoires in cytomegalovirus infection. Their antigens remain unidentified. TCRdb independently ran MiXCR on the reads; one entry per CDR3 protein. The table lists about 920,000 distinct CDR3 sequences, 30% to 40% of them singletons. Sample: cultured CD8+ T cells from PBMCs, taken from culture after CMV antigen stimulation. All receptors derive from a human donor in good health (CMV status not recorded). Some clones in this sample may be carry-over from other donors' samples.

J is TRBJ1-2 and V is TRBV27, with TRBD1 matching 7 bases. The CDR3 sequence is 17 residues long. Looked up from germline, CDR1 is MNHEY and CDR2 is SMNVEV (reference sequence). With V trimmed by 0 bases and J by 4 bases, 11 bases remained unmatched. The CDR3 is CASSLSWDSANSYGYTF. The CDR3 coding sequence is TGTGCCAGCAGTTTATCCTGGGACAGTGCCAATTCCTATGGCTACACCTTC.

Ten or more counts support this clonotype. The DNA of the CDR3 is TGTGCCATCAGTTTCAAAAACAGGGTCGGGGGCACAGATACGCAGTATTTT. Its protein product is CAISFKNRVGGTDTQYF. The gene calls are TRBV10-3 and TRBJ2-3; D perhaps matches TRBD1 (6 bases). V gave up 5 bases and J gave up 1 base, with 19 bases separating them. Per the germline V gene, CDR1 is ENHRY and CDR2 is SYGVKD. The CDR3 has 17 amino acids.

For this clonotype: At one boundary the junction diverges from the germline segment, which might be a read error. V and J are TRBV12-3 or TRBV12-4 and TRBJ2-3; TRBD2 matches at 11 bases. CDR3 size: 17 residues. CDR3 DNA: TGCGCCAGTCCTAGCGGGGGGCCTGTATCTAGCACAGATACGCAGTATTTT. Amino acid sequence: CASPSGGPVSSTDTQYF.

The rearrangement links TRBV3-1 to TRBJ2-5; D perhaps matches TRBD2 (6 bases). The CDR3 consists of 15 residues. Germline loops: CDR1 LGHDT, CDR2 YNNKEL (reference sequence). The ends were cut back, 1 base at V and 2 bases at J, with 11 bases in the middle. In DNA form, the CDR3 reads TGTGCCAGCAGCCAAGGTGTGGCGGGACAAGAGACCCAGTACTTC. Translating it yields CASSQGVAGQETQYF.

This clonotype was detected a few times. The rearrangement uses TRBV28 and TRBJ1-6; 7 bases are shared with TRBD1. This CDR3 spans 13 amino acids. The germline V gene encodes CDR1 MDHEN and CDR2 SYDVKM. The junction had 4 bases not matched to a gene; V was cut back by 7 bases and J by 7 bases. CDR3 loop: CASTGTVNSPLHF. CDR3 nucleotide sequence: TGTGCCAGCACGGGGACAGTCAATTCACCCCTCCACTTT.

V is TRBV6-1 and J is TRBJ2-1, with TRBD1 matching 9 bases. The CDR3 totals 14 residues. Germline CDR1 and CDR2: MNHNS and SASEGT. Germline trimming cut 6 bases from V and 5 bases from J; bases unmatched to any gene: 5. The CDR3 sequence: CASSSGQGNNEQFF. CDR3 sequence (DNA): TGTGCCAGCAGCTCGGGACAGGGAAACAATGAGCAGTTCTTC.

The gene calls are TRBV15 and TRBJ1-1; 8 nucleotides align to TRBD1. Germline CDR1 reads LNHNV; CDR2 reads YYDKDF (reference sequence). This CDR3 comprises 16 residues. With 4 bases clipped from V and 1 base from J, the junction kept 8 bases outside the gene matches. The CDR3 coding sequence is TGTGCCACCAGCATAGTCGACAGGGGTCCGAACACTGAAGCTTTCTTT. Its protein is CATSIVDRGPNTEAFF. The whole variable domain, remainder taken from reference TRBV15 and TRBJ1-1, is DAMVIQNPRYQVTQFGKPVTLSCSQTLNHNVMYWYQQKSSQAPKLLFHYYDKDFNNEADTPDNFQSRRPNTSFCFLDIRSPGLGDTAMYLCATSIVDRGPNTEAFFGQGTRLTVV.

The V and J genes are TRBV4-1 and TRBJ1-3, with D hard to call. V lost 0 bases and J lost 0, with 6 bases in between. The CDR3 length is 15 residues. From germline, CDR1 is MGHRA and CDR2 YSYEKL. The CDR3 loop reads CASSQDRDSGNTIYF. The CDR3 DNA follows: TGCGCCAGCAGCCAAGACCGGGACTCTGGAAACACCATATATTTT.

The sample holds a few counts of this clonotype. The chain combines TRBV19 with TRBJ2-5; D not certain. Per the germline V gene, CDR1 is LNHDA and CDR2 is SQIVND (reference sequence). This CDR3 spans 12 amino acids. The V end lost 2 bases, the J end lost 3 bases, and 4 bases lay between the germline ends. The CDR3 DNA reads as TGTGCCAGTAGTATACCAGAAGAGACCCAGTACTTC. It codes for CASSIPEETQYF.

This clonotype has a handful of counts. The chain joins TRBV7-6 to TRBJ1-5; the D is unclear. The CDR3 consists of 16 residues. The ends were cut back, 1 base at V and 5 bases at J, with 15 bases in the middle. The germline gives CDR1 SGHVS, CDR2 FNYEAQ. CDR3 DNA: TGTGCCAGCAGCTTAGAGACGGTTATGATTTATCAGCCCCAGCATTTT. It specifies CASSLETVMIYQPQHF.

This chain uses TRBV2 with TRBJ2-1; the match to TRBD2 covers 10 bases. This CDR3 contains 16 residues. CDR1 SNHLY and CDR2 FYNNEI come from the germline V gene. Unmatched junction bases numbered 8, after V lost 2 bases and J lost 7 bases. CDR3 nucleotides: TGTGCCAGCAGTGAAAGAGGAGCGGGGGGGCTTAATGAGCAGTTCTTC. This sequence encodes CASSERGAGGLNEQFF.

This clonotype was observed a handful of times. The chain recombines TRBV20-1 with TRBJ2-1; 15 bases agree with TRBD2. CDR1 is DFQATT, CDR2 SNEGSKA, per germline (reference sequence). The CDR3 covers 18 residues. J gave up 9 bases and V 2 bases, and 14 bases lay outside the gene matches. CDR3 sequence (DNA): TGCAGTGCTAGACCCTTCCTTGAAGGGACTAGCGGGGGGTTTGAGCAGTTCTTC. This sequence encodes CSARPFLEGTSGGFEQFF.

The sample holds a few counts of this clonotype. The V gene is TRBV12-3 or TRBV12-4, the J gene TRBJ1-1, with D tentatively TRBD1 (6 bases). This CDR3 is 15 amino acids long. V gave up 2 bases and J gave up 4 bases, with 14 bases separating them. CDR3 in DNA: TGTGCCAGCAGTTTAAGTTTACAGGGAAGCACTGAAGCTTTCTTT. This translates into CASSLSLQGSTEAFF.

This chain joins TRBV7-6 and TRBJ1-6, with 7 bases aligning to TRBD1. CDR3 length: 12 residues. Germline lookup yields CDR1 SGHVS and CDR2 FNYEAQ. Germline trimming cut 5 bases from V and 14 bases from J; bases unmatched to any gene: 6. The CDR3 region is CASSAVDRTLHF. CDR3 DNA sequence: TGTGCCAGCAGCGCGGTGGACAGGACCCTCCACTTT. Using reference TRBV7-6 and TRBJ1-6 for the parts outside the CDR3, the full variable domain is GAGVSQSPRYKVTKRGQDVALRCDPISGHVSLYWYRQALGQGPEFLTYFNYEAQQDKSGLPNDRFSAERPEGSISTLTIQRTEQRDSAMYRCASSAVDRTLHFGNGTRLTVT.

The chain employs TRBV10-2 and TRBJ2-5; 7 nucleotides align to TRBD2. With V trimmed by 6 bases and J by 2 bases, 3 bases remained unmatched. There are 13 residues in the CDR3. Germline-derived CDR1 and CDR2 are WSHSY and SAAADI. The CDR3 DNA reads as TGCGCCAGCAGGCTGGGACTACAAGAGACCCAGTACTTC. Protein product: CASRLGLQETQYF.

This chain joins TRBV6-6 and TRBJ1-6; weak D call: TRBD1 (5 bases). CDR3 size: 13 residues. Germline assignment: CDR1 MNHNY and CDR2 SVGAGI (reference sequence). V dropped 10 bases and J dropped 8 bases, with 15 bases sitting between them. The DNA for the CDR3 is TGTGCCACTTCGGCAGGGAGGGATTCACCCCTCCACTTT. Translating it yields CATSAGRDSPLHF.

The chain joins TRBV27 to TRBJ1-4, with D possibly TRBD1 on 6 matching bases. The germline V gene encodes CDR1 MNHEY and CDR2 SMNVEV (reference sequence). The CDR3 totals 14 residues. V was clipped by 5 bases and J by 7 bases, with 14 bases between them. The CDR3 DNA follows: TGTGCCAGCAGTATCAGGGGCGAGGTTGAAAAACTGTTTTTT. Translated: CASSIRGEVEKLFF.

This clonotype was found a few times. CDR3 in DNA: TGTGCCAGTAGTGGGGTGGAACAGGGTGTAGCTGAAGCTTTCTTT. Protein: CASSGVEQGVAEAFF. V usage is TRBV19 and J usage is TRBJ1-1, with TRBD1 as a possible D gene (6 bases). The CDR3 runs to 15 residues. V dropped 5 bases and J dropped 6 bases, with 19 bases sitting between them. Germline CDR1 LNHDA, CDR2 SQIVND (reference sequence). Full variable domain (outside the CDR3, taken from reference TRBV19 and TRBJ1-1): DGGITQSPKYLFRKEGQNVTLSCEQNLNHDAMYWYRQDPGQGLRLIYYSQIVNDFQKGDIAEGYSVSREKKESFPLTVTSAQKNPTAFYLCASSGVEQGVAEAFFGQGTRLTVV.

The genes are TRBV4-1 and TRBJ2-5; tentative D call: TRBD2 (7 bases). Trimming removed 4 bases at V and 4 bases at J, with 10 bases between. The CDR3 sequence is 13 residues long. In germline, CDR1 is MGHRA, CDR2 YSYEKL. Written as DNA, the CDR3 is TGCGCCAGCAGCCGGGAGGGGGGAGAGACCCAGTACTTC. Translated: CASSREGGETQYF.

V gene TRBV6-4 combines with J gene TRBJ2-6, with TRBD2 identical over 9 bases. CDR1 and CDR2 from the germline V gene are MRHNA and SNTAGT. The ends lost 3 bases at V and 2 bases at J; junction bases unmatched: 2. The CDR3 runs to 16 residues. The CDR3 DNA reads TGTGCCAGCAGTGAGGCGGGAGGGGCTGGGGCCAACGTCCTGACTTTC. Protein product: CASSEAGGAGANVLTF.

Details on this clonotype: The junction shows a germline mismatch at one end, possibly a read error. The chain couples TRBV6-6 to TRBJ1-1; D not resolved. The V gene's germline CDR1 is MNHNY and CDR2 SVGAGI (reference sequence). This CDR3 spans 13 amino acids. CDR3 nucleotide sequence: TGTGCCAACAGTGTGGCCGAGAACACTGAAGCTTTCTTT. As protein: CANSVAENTEAFF.

This chain's CDR3 is CASSSEGITEAFF. The CDR3 DNA reads as TGTGCCAGCTCAAGCGAGGGAATCACTGAAGCTTTCTTT. The chain employs TRBV5-6 and TRBJ1-1, with unresolved D. This CDR3 is built from 13 residues. The V gene lost 7 bases and the J gene lost 4 bases, with 14 bases spanning the gap. Germline CDR1 and CDR2: SGHDT and YYEEEE.